Sequencing of this T cell receptor beta chain was carried out in a study of cytomegalovirus exposure and HLA in healthy donors. Study at large: Earlier, almost 120 million unique TCR beta sequences were recovered from approximately 180 million T cells by an analysis. The study placed 70% to 85% of its approximately 430 genotyped donors in the Caucasian-associated ancestry cluster. Study-wide points: TCR beta V- and J-gene trimming was later associated with a missense DCLRE1C variant.

Notes on this clone: The antigen is undetermined.

Researchers ran the PCR with 60 Vbeta and 13 Jbeta primers. Methods used by the authors: Among the unique TCR beta chains that a later analysis counted, about 81 million in all, 10 million to 14 million were shared. The protocol was immunoSEQ multiplex PCR, while the TCRdb copy is restricted to in-frame clones and leaves out a portion. V and J calls and clone size are those listed in that table; D and trimming were worked out from the DNA. The sample carries about 82,000 clones, 70% to 80% recorded once. There are 15 residues in the CDR3. The J segment lost 6 bases and the V segment lost 2 bases, leaving 5 bases of the junction unmatched. The germline V gene has CDR1 LGHNA and CDR2 YSLEER.

The sample taken for sequencing was PBMCs. The TCR was taken from a man aged 50 or older in good health and CMV-seronegative. This chain uses TRBV4-3 with TRBJ2-2; 8 bases fit TRBD1. The CDR3 reads CASSQPDRVAGELFF. Written as DNA, the CDR3 is TGCGCCAGCAGCCAACCGGACAGGGTGGCCGGGGAGCTGTTTTTT.